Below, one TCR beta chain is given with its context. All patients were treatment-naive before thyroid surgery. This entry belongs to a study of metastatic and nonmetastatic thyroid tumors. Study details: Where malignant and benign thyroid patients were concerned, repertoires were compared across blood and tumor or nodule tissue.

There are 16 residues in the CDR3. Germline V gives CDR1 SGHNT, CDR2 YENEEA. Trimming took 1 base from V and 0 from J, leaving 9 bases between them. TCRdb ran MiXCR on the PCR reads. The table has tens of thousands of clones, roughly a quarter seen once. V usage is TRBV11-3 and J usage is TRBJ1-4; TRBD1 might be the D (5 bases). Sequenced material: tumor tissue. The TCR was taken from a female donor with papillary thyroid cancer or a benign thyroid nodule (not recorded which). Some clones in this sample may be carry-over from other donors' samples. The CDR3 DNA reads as TGTGCCAGCAGCTTAGGACAGATTTCAACTAATGAAAAACTGTTTTTT. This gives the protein CASSLGQISTNEKLFF.